A selection of T cell receptor beta chains follows, all from one sample in a study of blood T cells in healthy people across ages. TCRdb used MiXCR to reprocess the 5' RACE reads, holding one entry per CDR3 protein. The sample includes hundreds of thousands of distinct CDR3 sequences, 24% of them seen just once. The same sample was also used in a study of T cells of mothers and their children.

The material sequenced was blood. These receptors were obtained from a boy aged 10-17 years in good health. Both conserved end residues are part of each CDR3. The order of the fields is D gene, J gene, clone size, V gene, CDR3 protein, CDR3 DNA. A D gene is named only where the DNA matches it firmly. Clone size is not always given. Where it is, it says once, few, many or a class for expanded clones.

d_call: -; j_call: TRBJ2-1; clone_size: -; v_call: TRBV19; cdr3_aa: CASSIVSTNNEQFF; cdr3_nt: TGTGCCAGTAGTATAGTTAGTACAAACAATGAGCAGTTCTTC
d_call: -; j_call: TRBJ2-7; clone_size: -; v_call: TRBV10-3; cdr3_aa: CAISERGQTGPIYEQYF; cdr3_nt: TGTGCCATCAGTGAGAGGGGTCAGACCGGACCCATCTACGAGCAGTACTTC
d_call: -; j_call: TRBJ1-2; clone_size: -; v_call: TRBV12-3/TRBV12-4; cdr3_aa: CASSEDRLNGYGYTF; cdr3_nt: TGTGCCAGCAGTGAAGACAGGTTGAATGGGTATGGCTACACCTTC
d_call: -; j_call: TRBJ1-3; clone_size: few; v_call: TRBV10-3; cdr3_aa: CAILSSSGNTIYF; cdr3_nt: TGTGCCATTTTGTCGAGCTCTGGAAACACCATATATTTT
d_call: TRBD2; j_call: TRBJ2-1; clone_size: few; v_call: TRBV4-3; cdr3_aa: CARTRGILQTSGANEQFF; cdr3_nt: TGCGCCAGAACACGTGGGATACTACAAACTAGCGGCGCTAATGAGCAGTTCTTC
d_call: TRBD1; j_call: TRBJ2-4; clone_size: few; v_call: TRBV11-2; cdr3_aa: CASSSIRDRATARYF; cdr3_nt: TGTGCCAGCAGCTCCATACGGGACAGGGCTACCGCCCGGTACTTC
d_call: -; j_call: TRBJ2-2; clone_size: few; v_call: TRBV29-1; cdr3_aa: CSVSDSYTGELFF; cdr3_nt: TGCAGCGTTTCGGACAGTTACACCGGGGAGCTGTTTTTT
d_call: -; j_call: TRBJ1-4; clone_size: -; v_call: TRBV13; cdr3_aa: CASSLLADPAEKLFF; cdr3_nt: TGTGCCAGCAGCTTATTGGCAGATCCAGCCGAAAAACTGTTTTTT
d_call: TRBD2; j_call: TRBJ2-3; clone_size: few; v_call: TRBV4-1; cdr3_aa: CASKIIERGSTDTQYF; cdr3_nt: TGCGCCAGCAAGATAATTGAGCGGGGTAGCACAGATACGCAGTATTTT
d_call: -; j_call: TRBJ2-5; clone_size: once; v_call: TRBV28; cdr3_aa: CASSLFAWGAKYQEAQYF; cdr3_nt: TGTGCCAGCAGTTTATTCGCCTGGGGGGCGAAGTACCAAGAGGCCCAGTACTTC
d_call: -; j_call: TRBJ2-2; clone_size: few; v_call: TRBV29-1; cdr3_aa: CSGFLGPGTGELFF; cdr3_nt: TGCAGCGGGTTTTTGGGACCGGGTACCGGGGAGCTGTTTTTT
d_call: TRBD1; j_call: TRBJ1-2; clone_size: few; v_call: TRBV6-4; cdr3_aa: CASSVSGTDGYTF; cdr3_nt: TGTGCCAGCAGTGTATCCGGGACAGACGGCTACACCTTC
d_call: -; j_call: TRBJ1-1; clone_size: few; v_call: TRBV18; cdr3_aa: CASSPPSGVTEAFF; cdr3_nt: TGTGCCAGCTCACCACCCTCAGGGGTCACTGAAGCTTTCTTT
d_call: TRBD2; j_call: TRBJ2-3; clone_size: few; v_call: TRBV4-1; cdr3_aa: CASSQGGLAGGPDTQYF; cdr3_nt: TGCGCCAGCAGCCAAGGGGGACTAGCGGGGGGACCAGATACGCAGTATTTT
d_call: TRBD2; j_call: TRBJ2-1; clone_size: -; v_call: TRBV4-3; cdr3_aa: CASSQTGGDEEQFF; cdr3_nt: TGCGCCAGCAGCCAAACCGGGGGGGACGAAGAGCAGTTCTTC
d_call: TRBD1; j_call: TRBJ1-2; clone_size: -; v_call: TRBV5-1; cdr3_aa: CASSLVSGGSPGYTF; cdr3_nt: TGCGCCAGCAGCTTGGTGTCAGGGGGATCTCCTGGCTACACCTTC
d_call: TRBD2; j_call: TRBJ2-7; clone_size: -; v_call: TRBV5-4; cdr3_aa: CASSPAGVAGTYEQYF; cdr3_nt: TGTGCCAGCAGCCCGGCCGGGGTAGCGGGGACCTACGAGCAGTACTTC
d_call: TRBD2; j_call: TRBJ2-3; clone_size: -; v_call: TRBV5-5; cdr3_aa: CANSLVGLAGGAAITDTQYF; cdr3_nt: TGTGCCAACAGCTTGGTGGGACTAGCGGGGGGCGCAGCTATCACAGATACGCAGTATTTT
d_call: -; j_call: TRBJ2-6; clone_size: -; v_call: TRBV6-2/TRBV6-3; cdr3_aa: CASRSGRTGANVLTF; cdr3_nt: TGTGCCAGCAGATCGGGTAGGACTGGGGCCAACGTCCTGACTTTC
d_call: -; j_call: TRBJ1-6; clone_size: few; v_call: TRBV7-2; cdr3_aa: CASSLRSPPLHF; cdr3_nt: TGTGCCAGCAGCTTAAGGAGTCCACCCCTCCACTTT
d_call: -; j_call: TRBJ2-1; clone_size: few; v_call: TRBV7-2; cdr3_aa: CASGSPAGESSYNEQFF; cdr3_nt: TGTGCCAGCGGAAGCCCGGCGGGCGAGAGCTCCTACAATGAGCAGTTCTTC
d_call: -; j_call: TRBJ2-5; clone_size: many; v_call: TRBV7-2; cdr3_aa: CASSLVGGEETQYF; cdr3_nt: TGTGCCAGCAGTTTAGTGGGGGGAGAAGAGACCCAGTACTTC
d_call: -; j_call: TRBJ2-7; clone_size: few; v_call: TRBV5-5; cdr3_aa: CASSVTGGSQYEQYF; cdr3_nt: TGTGCCAGCAGCGTTACGGGTGGCAGCCAATACGAGCAGTACTTC
d_call: -; j_call: TRBJ2-7; clone_size: few; v_call: TRBV7-2; cdr3_aa: CASSPLTTFGYEQYF; cdr3_nt: TGTGCCAGCAGCCCGCTTACGACGTTTGGGTACGAGCAGTACTTC
d_call: TRBD1; j_call: TRBJ1-2; clone_size: few; v_call: TRBV28; cdr3_aa: CASSPTVWDRDGYTF; cdr3_nt: TGTGCCAGCAGTCCAACGGTATGGGACAGGGACGGCTACACCTTC
d_call: -; j_call: TRBJ2-5; clone_size: many; v_call: TRBV7-7; cdr3_aa: CASSPDLQETQYF; cdr3_nt: TGTGCCAGCAGCCCTGACTTACAAGAGACCCAGTACTTC
d_call: -; j_call: TRBJ2-5; clone_size: -; v_call: TRBV5-1; cdr3_aa: CASSPPWWGEETQYF; cdr3_nt: TGCGCCAGCAGCCCCCCATGGTGGGGGGAAGAGACCCAGTACTTC
d_call: TRBD1; j_call: TRBJ2-7; clone_size: few; v_call: TRBV19; cdr3_aa: CASAPGPIEPMGTGDEQYF; cdr3_nt: TGTGCCAGTGCTCCGGGGCCCATAGAGCCTATGGGGACAGGGGACGAGCAGTACTTC
d_call: -; j_call: TRBJ2-5; clone_size: -; v_call: TRBV3-1; cdr3_aa: CASSQIRFQETQYF; cdr3_nt: TGTGCCAGCAGCCAAATTAGATTTCAAGAGACCCAGTACTTC
d_call: -; j_call: TRBJ2-5; clone_size: many; v_call: TRBV6-5; cdr3_aa: CASRPEAGLRETQYF; cdr3_nt: TGTGCCAGCAGGCCCGAGGCAGGGTTGCGAGAGACCCAGTACTTC
d_call: -; j_call: TRBJ2-4; clone_size: -; v_call: TRBV7-6; cdr3_aa: CASSFGAPDKNIQYF; cdr3_nt: TGTGCCAGCAGCTTTGGGGCTCCGGACAAAAACATTCAGTACTTC
d_call: -; j_call: TRBJ2-5; clone_size: -; v_call: TRBV19; cdr3_aa: CASSMRLQETQYF; cdr3_nt: TGTGCCAGTAGTATGAGGTTACAAGAGACCCAGTACTTC
d_call: -; j_call: TRBJ1-2; clone_size: once; v_call: TRBV4-2; cdr3_aa: CASSQDSATIDSYDYTF; cdr3_nt: TGTGCCAGCAGCCAAGATTCCGCGACCATTGACAGCTATGACTACACCTTC
d_call: -; j_call: TRBJ1-4; clone_size: once; v_call: TRBV4-3; cdr3_aa: CASSQGQVEDEKLFF; cdr3_nt: TGCGCCAGCAGCCAAGGACAGGTCGAGGATGAAAAACTGTTTTTT
d_call: -; j_call: TRBJ2-7; clone_size: few; v_call: TRBV5-1; cdr3_aa: CASSLNQSGTKRAF; cdr3_nt: TGCGCCAGCAGCTTGAACCAATCGGGGACAAAAAGGGCCTTC
d_call: TRBD1; j_call: TRBJ1-1; clone_size: -; v_call: TRBV7-6; cdr3_aa: CASSLRTGHTEAFF; cdr3_nt: TGTGCCAGCAGCCTTAGGACAGGCCACACTGAAGCTTTCTTT
d_call: -; j_call: TRBJ2-7; clone_size: -; v_call: TRBV29-1; cdr3_aa: CSVGGTVTYEQYF; cdr3_nt: TGCAGCGTTGGTGGGACGGTTACCTACGAGCAGTACTTC
d_call: -; j_call: TRBJ1-2; clone_size: -; v_call: TRBV9; cdr3_aa: CASSVEAWGDDYGYTF; cdr3_nt: TGTGCCAGCAGCGTAGAAGCTTGGGGGGACGACTATGGCTACACCTTC
d_call: -; j_call: TRBJ1-1; clone_size: -; v_call: TRBV14; cdr3_aa: CASSPRDMNTEAFF; cdr3_nt: TGTGCCAGCAGCCCGCGGGACATGAACACTGAAGCTTTCTTT
d_call: -; j_call: TRBJ2-7; clone_size: -; v_call: TRBV9; cdr3_aa: CASSGSGEQYF; cdr3_nt: TGTGCCAGCAGCGGCTCGGGGGAGCAGTACTTC
d_call: TRBD1; j_call: TRBJ2-5; clone_size: few; v_call: TRBV28; cdr3_aa: CASSNSGQGLQETQYF; cdr3_nt: TGTGCCAGCAGCAATTCGGGACAGGGGCTCCAAGAGACCCAGTACTTC
d_call: -; j_call: TRBJ2-5; clone_size: -; v_call: TRBV25-1; cdr3_aa: CASSEFSPGGETQYF; cdr3_nt: TGTGCCAGCAGTGAATTCAGCCCGGGTGGGGAGACCCAGTACTTC